Below, 28 T cell receptor beta chains from the same sample are listed, as sequenced in a study of tumor-infiltrating lymphocytes in primary liver carcinoma. Starting from 500 ng of total RNA, TCR beta cDNA was produced with a primer in the constant region. It was through three nested multiplex PCR rounds of slightly modified ARM-PCR that TCR beta libraries arose. Each of the first two PCR rounds ran 9 to 11 cycles with TRBV1-TRBV30 forward and C-beta reverse primers. One entry per CDR3 protein, called by TCRdb with MiXCR from the multiplex PCR reads. The table records around 81,000 distinct CDR3 sequences, roughly two thirds of them present only once. Co-extraction of RNA and DNA was performed on roughly 20-31 mg of unsorted bulk tissue. The sequencing input was liver tumor tissue from sampling region 4. Subset given: tumor region T4, right-lateral pole. All receptors come from a woman aged 55-70 years with primary liver carcinoma and hepatitis B virus infection.

This clonotype was seen a handful of times. A read error may explain this, as a much larger clone is one base away. This chain connects TRBV5-1 to TRBJ2-1, with unresolved D. The germline V gene encodes CDR1 SGHRS and CDR2 YFSETQ. The CDR3 has 13 amino acids. The CDR3 reads CASRLPPYNEQFF. As DNA, the CDR3 is TGCGCCAGCCGCTTGCCCCCCTACAATGAGCAGTTCTTC.

V usage is TRBV6-6 and J usage is TRBJ2-3; TRBD2 is a possible D gene (5 bases). CDR1 MNHNY and CDR2 SVGAGI come from the germline V gene (reference sequence). The CDR3 has 15 amino acids. The V gene lost 2 bases and the J gene lost 5 bases, with 14 bases spanning the gap. CDR3 coding DNA: TGTGCCAGCAGTTACGGCGGGCGTCGTATAGATACGCAGTATTTT. Its translation is CASSYGGRRIDTQYF.

This chain uses TRBV2 with TRBJ2-2; no clear D gene. Trimming left V 4 bases short and J 4 bases short, with 16 bases between. The CDR3 length is 16 residues. Germline V gene data show CDR1 as SNHLY and CDR2 as FYNNEI. The CDR3 is CASSGRRRMSTGELFF. The CDR3 bases are TGTGCCAGCAGTGGAAGACGGAGAATGAGCACCGGGGAGCTGTTTTTT.

This clonotype was observed a handful of times. A junction boundary mismatches the germline segment, possibly from a read error. The genes are TRBV29-1 and TRBJ2-5, with D tentatively TRBD2 (6 bases). Germline V gives CDR1 SQVTM, CDR2 ANQGSEA. The CDR3 covers 13 residues. The CDR3 region is CSVGSGGEETQCF. The CDR3 DNA follows: TGCAGCGTTGGATCTGGAGGGGAAGAGACCCAGTGCTTC. Variable domain in full (rest from reference TRBV29-1 and TRBJ2-5): SAVISQKPSRDICQRGTSLTIQCQVDSQVTMMFWYRQQPGQSLTLIATANQGSEATYESGFVIDKFPISRPNLTFSTLTVSNMSPEDSSIYLCSVGSGGEETQCFGPGTRLLVL.

A word on this clonotype: The junction differs from germline at one of its ends, possibly a read error. This rearrangement joins TRBV4-1 to TRBJ2-3, with TRBD2 matching 14 bases. CDR3 length: 16 residues. In germline, CDR1 is MGHRA, CDR2 YSYEKL. CDR3 amino acids: CANSQGLAGGTDTQYF. The CDR3 nucleotides read TGCGCTAACAGCCAAGGACTAGCGGGAGGCACAGATACCCAGTATTTT.

A note on this clonotype: Germline and junction disagree at one end, which may indicate a read error. The chain is built from TRBV29-1 and TRBJ2-5, with D possibly TRBD1 on 6 matching bases. Germline V gives CDR1 SQVTM, CDR2 ANQGSEA. This CDR3 is 15 amino acids long. This CDR3 reads CSVEGAAGEQETQYF. CDR3 sequence (DNA): TGCAGCGTTGAAGGAGCTGCAGGGGAACAAGAGACCCAATACTTC.

Note on this clonotype: A read error may account for a junction end that differs from germline. The chain uses TRBV6-1 and TRBJ2-1; possible D gene TRBD2, 5 bases. This CDR3 is built from 16 residues. CDR1 and CDR2 from the germline V gene are MNHNS and SASEGT. CDR3 in DNA: TGTGCCAGCAGTCATGGACTGAGGCGAGATTACAATGACCAGTTCTTC. This translates into CASSHGLRRDYNDQFF.

This clonotype was picked up one time. One junction end does not reproduce the germline sequence, and a read error may be involved. This chain connects TRBV4-1 to TRBJ2-5; possible D gene TRBD2, 6 bases. Germline V gives CDR1 MGHRA, CDR2 YSYEKL. This CDR3 comprises 15 residues. The CDR3 DNA sequence: TGCGCCAGGAGCCAAGATTCGGGGGATTGGGAGACCCAGTACTTC. It translates to CARSQDSGDWETQYF.

About this clonotype itself: This may stem from a read error, because a much larger clone lies one nucleotide away. The V and J genes are TRBV6-4 and TRBJ2-1; 7 bases align to TRBD2. Unmatched junction bases numbered 10, after V lost 3 bases and J lost 8 bases. The CDR3 runs 15 residues. Germline CDR1 is MRHNA and CDR2 is SNTAGT. Here the CDR3 DNA reads TGTGCCAGCAGTGATACGGCGGGAGAGTGGGATGAGCAGTTCTTC. It yields the protein CASSDTAGEWDEQFF.

In its sample, this clonotype was seen many times. The chain couples TRBV5-6 to TRBJ2-3, with 7 bases matching TRBD2. Germline V gene data show CDR1 as SGHDT and CDR2 as YYEEEE. This CDR3 region has 18 residues. The trim removed 3 bases at V and 1 base at J, leaving 14 bases unmatched. CDR3: CASSSTLSRGGGTDTQYF. The CDR3 DNA is TGTGCCAGCAGCTCCACGCTCTCTAGGGGAGGGGGCACAGATACGCAGTATTTT.

About this clonotype: One junction end does not reproduce the germline sequence, and a read error may be involved. The J gene is TRBJ2-5, the V gene TRBV6-1; tentative D call: TRBD1 (5 bases). Germline V gene data show CDR1 as MNHNS and CDR2 as SASEGT. The CDR3 is 13 amino acids. CDR3 DNA sequence: TGTGCCAGCAACCCGACAGTCCAAGAGGCCCAGTACTTC. Translating it yields CASNPTVQEAQYF.

This clonotype was seen many times. J is TRBJ1-3 and V is TRBV18; 10 positions match TRBD1. Germline V gene lookup returns CDR1 KGHSH and CDR2 LQKENI. The trim removed 3 bases at V and 7 bases at J, leaving 6 bases unmatched. The CDR3 loop spans 15 amino acids. The CDR3 DNA follows: TGTGCCAGCTCACCTCGTGACAGGGGGCATAACACCATATATTTT. Its translation is CASSPRDRGHNTIYF.

With regard to this clonotype: A read error may explain this, as a much larger clone is one base away. The CDR3 carries no conserved terminal phenylalanine or tryptophan, so it likely arises from a read error. The V and J genes are TRBV5-1 and TRBJ1-2; D remains ambiguous. Trimming shortened V by 0 bases and J by 2 bases, and 5 bases separated the two germline ends. The CDR3 is 13 residues long. Germline V gives CDR1 SGHRS, CDR2 YFSETQ. CDR3 sequence: CASSLGQNYGYTL. The CDR3 coding sequence is TGCGCCAGCAGCTTGGGGCAGAACTATGGCTACACCCTC.

Comments on this clonotype: This may come from a read error, since a much larger clone is one base off. The chain employs TRBV20-1 and TRBJ2-7; 10 positions agree with TRBD2. Trimming cost V 4 bases and J 6 bases; bases outside gene matches: 6. Germline assignment: CDR1 DFQATT and CDR2 SNEGSKA (reference sequence). The CDR3 length is 13 residues. DNA for the CDR3: TGCAGTGCTACACTAGCGGGGTCAGCCGAGCAGTACTTC. Residues: CSATLAGSAEQYF.

This clonotype was recorded only once. A much larger clone is a single base away; this may be a read error. The genes are TRBV28 and TRBJ1-5; possible D gene TRBD1, 5 bases. Trimming left V 4 bases short and J 0 bases short, with 10 bases between. The CDR3 is 15 residues long. Germline CDR1 MDHEN, CDR2 SYDVKM. The CDR3 protein is CASSSGHGSNQPQHF. The CDR3 DNA sequence: TGTGCCAGCAGTTCCGGACACGGTAGCAATCAGCCCCAGCATTTT.

This sequence joins TRBV18 and TRBJ2-7, with 8 bases lining up with TRBD1. This CDR3 spans 14 amino acids. Per germline, CDR1 KGHSH and CDR2 LQKENI. J gave up 1 base and V 3 bases, and 2 bases lay outside the gene matches. For the CDR3, the DNA is TGTGCCAGCTCACCCGGGACAGGTTCCTACGAGCAGTACTTC. Its protein is CASSPGTGSYEQYF. The variable domain in full, completed from reference TRBV18 and TRBJ2-7, reads NAGVMQNPRHLVRRRGQEARLRCSPMKGHSHVYWYRQLPEEGLKFMVYLQKENIIDESGMPKERFSAEFPKEGPSILRIQQVVRGDSAAYFCASSPGTGSYEQYFGPGTRLTVT.

In its sample, this clonotype was seen a few times. This may come from a read error, since a much larger clone is one base off. The chain carries TRBV28 and TRBJ2-5; D is perhaps TRBD1 (5 bases). The CDR3 has 14 residues. The germline gives CDR1 MDHEN, CDR2 SYDVKM. Written as DNA, the CDR3 is TGTGCCAGCAGCCGACAGACGGTACAAGTGACCCAGTACTTC. It translates to CASSRQTVQVTQYF.

Remarks on this clonotype: At one end the junction does not follow the germline gene, possibly because of a read error. The rearrangement uses TRBV7-3 and TRBJ2-3, with D possibly TRBD2 on 6 matching bases. There are 14 residues in the CDR3. Germline CDR1 and CDR2: SGHTA and FQGTGA. The CDR3 DNA reads TGTGCCAGCGGGCGCGGGAACATCCCAGATACGCAGTACTTT. Amino acids: CASGRGNIPDTQYF. Drawing the rest from reference TRBV7-3 and TRBJ2-3, the complete variable domain is GAGVSQTPSNKVTEKGKYVELRCDPISGHTALYWYRQSLGQGPEFLIYFQGTGAADDSGLPNDRFFAVRPEGSVSTLKIQRTERGDSAVYLCASGRGNIPDTQYFGPGTRLTVL.

This clonotype was counted once. The chain is built from TRBV6-6 and TRBJ1-1, with a weak D call TRBD1 (5 bases). Germline V CDR1 and CDR2: MNHNY, SVGAGI (reference sequence). The CDR3 spans 15 residues. Trimming removed 6 bases at V and 1 base at J, with 15 bases between. CDR3 region: CASSLLGAANTEAFF. CDR3 sequence (DNA): TGTGCCAGCAGCCTCCTAGGGGCGGCGAACACTGAAGCTTTCTTT.

A note on this clonotype: Without the conserved terminal phenylalanine or tryptophan, this CDR3 likely stems from a read error. The chain employs TRBV28 and TRBJ1-5; possible D gene TRBD1, 5 bases. Germline V gene data show CDR1 as MDHEN and CDR2 as SYDVKM. CDR3 length: 16 residues. The CDR3 region is CVSSEPKPGGNQPQHL. CDR3 DNA sequence: TGTGTCAGCAGTGAACCGAAACCGGGGGGCAATCAGCCCCAGCATCTT.

This clonotype was picked up one time. Here the CDR3 omits its conserved ending phenylalanine or tryptophan, so a read error is the likely source. The rearrangement uses TRBV11-3 and TRBJ2-1; 9 bases align to TRBD2. The germline gives CDR1 SGHNT, CDR2 YENEEA. The CDR3 contains 15 residues. CDR3 region: CAGSPRASGNNEQFL. The CDR3 DNA reads as TGTGCCGGCAGCCCTCGGGCTAGCGGGAACAATGAGCAGTTCTTA.

With regard to this clonotype: A read error is possible here, since a much larger clone lies one base away. This chain connects TRBV28 to TRBJ1-5; 7 positions match TRBD1. The CDR3 is 15 residues long. J was trimmed by 2 bases and V by 7 bases; bases with no gene match: 8. CDR1 MDHEN and CDR2 SYDVKM come from the germline V gene. The CDR3 loop reads CASNTRQGGNQPQHF. The CDR3 bases are TGTGCCAGCAATACGCGGCAGGGGGGCAATCAGCCCCAGCATTTT.

In this sample, this clonotype turned up many times. V is TRBV19 and J is TRBJ2-2, with TRBD2 matching 8 bases. This CDR3 has 17 amino acids. Per germline, CDR1 LNHDA and CDR2 SQIVND (reference sequence). Unmatched junction bases numbered 13, after V lost 5 bases and J lost 5 bases. CDR3 sequence reads: CASSPEGTSLRTGELFF. CDR3 DNA sequence: TGTGCCAGTAGTCCAGAAGGGACTAGTCTTAGGACCGGGGAGCTGTTTTTT.

Turning to this clonotype: A much more abundant neighbour one base away suggests this may be a read error. V is TRBV28 and J is TRBJ2-7; 10 nucleotides match TRBD1. This CDR3 comprises 15 residues. V lost 5 bases, J lost 2 bases, and 6 bases stayed unmatched. CDR1 is MDHEN and CDR2 is SYDVKM in the germline V gene. The CDR3 DNA is TGTGCCAGCAGTGTATCGGGACAGGGGACCTACGAGCAGTACTTC. It translates to CASSVSGQGTYEQYF. Using reference TRBV28 and TRBJ2-7 for the parts outside the CDR3, the full variable domain is DVKVTQSSRYLVKRTGEKVFLECVQDMDHENMFWYRQDPGLGLRLIYFSYDVKMKEKGDIPEGYSVSREKKERFSLILESASTNQTSMYLCASSVSGQGTYEQYFGPGTRLTVT.

In regard to this clonotype: A read error may be the cause here, since a much bigger clone is one base away. The chain couples TRBV30 to TRBJ1-1; D unresolved. Germline CDR1 reads GTSNPN; CDR2 reads SVGIG (reference sequence). The CDR3 runs to 11 residues. V was cut by 8 bases and J by 0 bases, with 7 bases left in between. CDR3 sequence (DNA): TGTGCCAGGACGGTGAACACTGAAGCTTTCTTT. Its translation: CARTVNTEAFF.

The rearrangement uses TRBV28 and TRBJ2-3; 11 nucleotides agree with TRBD1. V was pared by 5 bases and J by 4 bases, with 8 bases of the junction left unmatched. The CDR3 covers 16 residues. Germline CDR1 reads MDHEN; CDR2 reads SYDVKM. The CDR3 region has the DNA TGTGCCAGCAGTGTGATCGGGACAGGGGGATCAGATACGCAGTATTTT. Translated: CASSVIGTGGSDTQYF.

Of note for this clonotype: The junction shows a germline mismatch at one end, possibly a read error. The chain links TRBV11-2 to TRBJ2-1; D remains ambiguous. Germline V gene sequence: CDR1 SGHAT, CDR2 FQNNGV. This CDR3 spans 15 amino acids. This CDR3 reads CVSSLESWSVIEQFF. The DNA of the CDR3 is TGTGTCAGCAGCTTAGAGAGCTGGAGTGTGATTGAGCAGTTCTTC.

This rearrangement joins TRBV29-1 to TRBJ1-1; TRBD1 might be the D (6 bases). The CDR3 covers 12 residues. The germline gives CDR1 SQVTM, CDR2 ANQGSEA. CDR3 in amino acids: CNVEGGKAEAFF. The CDR3 coding sequence is TGCAATGTTGAGGGGGGGAAGGCTGAAGCTTTCTTT.